This T cell receptor beta chain was observed in a study of T cells in Graves' hyperthyroidism and ophthalmopathy. Study overall: Peripheral blood sampling occurred at initial diagnosis, before any treatment.

Regions amplified from RNA transcripts were the TCR beta CDR3 regions. The HTBI primer set drove a first-round RT-PCR of the TCR CDR3. Each CDR3 protein is one row after TCRdb ran MiXCR on the multiplex PCR reads. This sample carries more than 550,000 distinct CDR3 sequences, roughly a sixth of them seen once, and the ten largest clones take roughly 17%. V shed 5 bases and J 3 bases; nucleotides not matched to a gene: 9. This CDR3 spans 15 amino acids. The patients, who ranged from 18 to 65 in age, presented with newly diagnosed hyperthyroidism lasting under 2 months. Patients were excluded because of uncontrolled infection, other autoimmune disease, pregnancy or lactation. The PBMCs were sourced from fresh peripheral blood (about 10 ml). In this sample, this clonotype turned up many times.

This TCR was sampled from a woman between 45 and 60 years old with Graves' hyperthyroidism that later progressed to Graves' ophthalmopathy. Sequencing was carried out using blood. V and J are TRBV12-3 or TRBV12-4 and TRBJ1-1; 7 bases match TRBD1. This chain's CDR3 is CASSHKGAPDTEAFF. CDR3 DNA sequence: TGTGCCAGCAGTCATAAGGGGGCGCCGGACACTGAAGCTTTCTTT.